Each of the 14 T cell receptor beta chains below was sequenced from the same sample in a study of blood T cells in healthy people across ages. Primers used in a second PCR of roughly 6 to 11 cycles were a sample-barcoded 5' primer and a J-beta primer mix. From the 5' RACE reads, TCRdb called clonotypes with MiXCR, one entry per CDR3 protein. The table has approximately 1.5 million distinct CDR3 sequences, roughly a third seen once. The specimen sequenced was blood. The receptors here all came from a woman in her twenties or thirties in good health.

DNA for the CDR3: TGCGGGGCGCAGGGAAGGGAGACCCAGTTCTTC. As protein: CGAQGRETQFF. The chain has TRBV20-1 and TRBJ2-1; the D call may be TRBD1 or TRBD2 (5 bases each). This CDR3 is 11 amino acids long. Germline V lookup: CDR1 DFQATT, CDR2 SNEGSKA (reference sequence).

J is TRBJ2-1 and V is TRBV7-3, with 11 bases that match TRBD2. The CDR3 is 18 residues long. With V trimmed by 1 base and J by 5 bases, 10 bases remained unmatched. Germline assignment: CDR1 SGHTA and CDR2 FQGTGA. The CDR3, as DNA: TGTGCCAGCAGCTTAATGGAGTCTAGCGGGGGGCCAAACAATGAGCAGTTCTTC. This translates into CASSLMESSGGPNNEQFF.

The chain is built from TRBV28 and TRBJ1-2; D gene ambiguous. V was cut by 6 bases and J by 7 bases, with 12 bases left in between. Looked up from germline, CDR1 is MDHEN and CDR2 is SYDVKM. CDR3 length: 12 residues. The DNA for the CDR3 is TGTGCCAGCAGCCTTCCAACGTTTGGCTACACCTTC. It codes for CASSLPTFGYTF.

This chain links TRBV7-2 with TRBJ2-1; 7 positions agree with TRBD2. V was clipped by 4 bases and J by 9 bases; unmatched bases: 6. The CDR3 totals 13 residues. Germline assignment: CDR1 SGHTA and CDR2 FQGNSA. CDR3 nucleotides: TGTGCCAGCAGCTCAAGACTAGCCAGTGAGCAGTTCTTC. The encoded protein is CASSSRLASEQFF.

This sequence joins TRBV7-2 and TRBJ2-7, with 7 bases aligning to TRBD1. Germline-derived CDR1 and CDR2 are SGHTA and FQGNSA. CDR3 size: 13 residues. The V and J ends lost 5 bases and 6 bases, in that order; junction bases with no gene match: 7. The CDR3 nucleotides read TGTGCCAGCAGCCCCTGGACAGGCGTCGAGCAGTACTTC. This codes for CASSPWTGVEQYF.

The chain carries TRBV7-9 and TRBJ2-7; possible D gene TRBD2, 6 bases. Trimming shortened V by 0 bases and J by 3 bases, and 12 bases separated the two germline ends. This CDR3 region has 15 residues. The germline gives CDR1 SEHNR, CDR2 FQNEAQ (reference sequence). CDR3 amino acids: CASSLAGRDLYEQYF. In nucleotides, the CDR3 is TGTGCCAGCAGCTTAGCGGGGCGGGACCTCTACGAGCAGTACTTC.

This chain connects TRBV27 to TRBJ2-3; TRBD2 aligns across 8 bases. Germline CDR1 and CDR2: MNHEY and SMNVEV (reference sequence). This CDR3 comprises 19 residues. V trimming: 3 bases; J trimming: 0 bases; junction bases outside the gene matches: 14. Here the CDR3 reads CASSFKLASGQPSTDTQYF. DNA of the CDR3: TGTGCCAGCAGTTTTAAGCTGGCTAGCGGGCAGCCTAGCACAGATACGCAGTATTTT.

About this clonotype itself: One end of the junction is discordant with germline, which a read error may explain. The genes are TRBV24-1 and TRBJ2-3; the match to TRBD2 covers 8 bases. Germline V gene data show CDR1 as KGHDR and CDR2 as SFDVKD. The CDR3 sequence is 15 residues long. The CDR3 loop is CATGASGRSTDTQYF. The DNA for the CDR3 is TGTGCCACCGGTGCCAGCGGGAGATCTACAGACACGCAGTATTTT.

This chain links TRBV13 with TRBJ1-1; no definite D call. The CDR3 extends over 14 amino acids. Trimming removed 5 bases at V and 0 bases at J, with 10 bases between. Germline CDR1 is PRHDT and CDR2 is FYEKMQ (reference sequence). Here the CDR3 reads CASSLADLNTEAFF. The DNA for the CDR3 is TGTGCCAGCAGCCTAGCGGATTTGAACACTGAAGCTTTCTTT. Based on the CDR3 plus reference TRBV13 and TRBJ1-1, the full variable domain is AAGVIQSPRHLIKEKRETATLKCYPIPRHDTVYWYQQGPGQDPQFLISFYEKMQSDKGSIPDRFSAQQFSDYHSELNMSSLELGDSALYFCASSLADLNTEAFFGQGTRLTVV.

This clonotype was seen a handful of times. The chain carries TRBV6-2 or TRBV6-3 and TRBJ2-1, with 11 positions matching TRBD1. The V gene's germline CDR1 is MNHEY and CDR2 SVGEGT. The CDR3 runs to 17 residues. V was pared by 2 bases and J by 10 bases, with 13 bases of the junction left unmatched. CDR3 DNA sequence: TGTGCCAGCAGTTACCCCGGGACAGGGGGAAAATTACGAGAGCAGTTCTTC. Protein sequence: CASSYPGTGGKLREQFF.

The genes are TRBV5-1 and TRBJ2-6, with D perhaps assigned TRBD1 or TRBD2 (5 bases each). The V and J ends lost 7 bases and 0 bases respectively, with 14 bases between them. Germline-derived CDR1 and CDR2 are SGHRS and YFSETQ. The CDR3 has 16 amino acids. DNA for the CDR3: TGCGCCAGCTCGCCGGGACCGCGCTCTGGGGCCAACGTCCTGACTTTC. Translating it yields CASSPGPRSGANVLTF.

This chain connects TRBV20-1 to TRBJ1-5; a possible D gene is TRBD1 (5 bases). This CDR3 is built from 14 residues. Trimming cost V 0 bases and J 6 bases, with 12 bases left between them. The germline V gene encodes CDR1 DFQATT and CDR2 SNEGSKA (reference sequence). This CDR3 reads CSARDGTGGQPQHF. CDR3 nucleotide sequence: TGCAGTGCTAGAGATGGAACGGGGGGTCAGCCCCAGCATTTT.

The chain combines TRBV9 with TRBJ1-2, with a possible D match to TRBD1 (6 bases). CDR3 length: 15 residues. V lost 5 bases, J lost 7 bases, and 21 bases lay in between. Germline V CDR1 and CDR2: SGDLS, YYNGEE. The CDR3 bases are TGTGCCAGCAGTACCGAAAGTGGGGCCAGGGGTGGCTACACCTTC. This encodes CASSTESGARGGYTF.

V gene TRBV9 combines with J gene TRBJ2-1, with 7 bases fitting TRBD2. Germline V CDR1 and CDR2: SGDLS, YYNGEE. V gave up 5 bases and J gave up 2 bases; unmatched junction bases: 10. The CDR3 is 16 residues long. CDR3 amino acids: CASSGYSGPPYNEQFF. The CDR3 DNA follows: TGTGCCAGCAGTGGATATAGCGGGCCACCCTACAATGAGCAGTTCTTC.